These T cell receptor beta chains were read from a single sample in a study of T cell responses to AZD1222 COVID-19 vaccine. Profiled with immunoSEQ multiplex PCR; TCRdb holds only in-frame clones, not every one. Counted here are 100,000 to 110,000 clones, around 89% occurring once; the ten biggest clones make up about 1.7%. The material sequenced was peripheral blood, taken on day 0 of AZD1222 vaccination. These receptors were obtained from an adult in good health. Both conserved end residues are part of each CDR3. The D gene is left open where the match is weak. Size tells how often a clone was seen (once, few, many) or the class of an expanded clone, and some rows leave it out.

cdr3_aa	cdr3_nt	clone_size	v_call	d_call	j_call
CASSPEGSGSPVGTQYF	TGTGCCAGCAGTCCCGAGGGGAGCGGGAGCCCCGTGGGGACCCAGTACTTC	NA	TRBV4-2	TRBD2	TRBJ2-5
CASSLTGGTSGHNEQFF	TGTGCCAGCAGCTTAACAGGCGGGACTAGCGGCCACAATGAGCAGTTCTTC	NA	TRBV7-3	TRBD2	TRBJ2-1
CASKDTNNQPQHF	TGTGCCAGCAAGGACACAAACAATCAGCCCCAGCATTTT	once	TRBV2	NA	TRBJ1-5
CASSPFGVGQRLWEQFF	TGCGCCAGCAGCCCCTTTGGGGTGGGACAGCGGCTTTGGGAGCAGTTCTTC	once	TRBV5-1	TRBD1	TRBJ2-1
CASSLTGYYGYTF	TGTGCCAGCAGTTTAACAGGATACTATGGCTACACCTTC	NA	TRBV27	NA	TRBJ1-2
CASQREGVNYGYTF	TGTGCCAGCCAAAGGGAAGGGGTTAACTATGGCTACACCTTC	once	TRBV6-6	NA	TRBJ1-2
CASSLEGTSGGPLYNEQFF	TGTGCCAGCAGCCTCGAGGGGACTAGCGGAGGACCCCTATACAATGAGCAGTTCTTC	NA	TRBV5-8	TRBD2	TRBJ2-1
CASSPGLYGYTF	TGTGCCAGCTCACCAGGACTTTATGGCTACACCTTC	NA	TRBV18	NA	TRBJ1-2
CATRGAGASYNEQFF	TGTGCCACCAGAGGGGCGGGAGCCTCCTACAATGAGCAGTTCTTC	NA	TRBV24-1	TRBD2	TRBJ2-1
CASSQGGGPQHF	TGTGCCAGCAGCCAGGGAGGTGGGCCCCAGCATTTT	NA	TRBV3-1/TRBV3-2	NA	TRBJ1-5
CASRPSGNYEQYF	TGTGCCAGCAGACCTAGTGGGAACTACGAGCAGTACTTC	NA	TRBV14	NA	TRBJ2-7
CASTVPGQGAYNEQFF	TGTGCCAGCACAGTTCCGGGACAGGGGGCTTACAATGAGCAGTTCTTC	NA	TRBV7-2	TRBD1	TRBJ2-1
CASSPGLARISYEQYF	TGTGCCAGCTCACCCGGCCTAGCCAGAATCTCCTACGAGCAGTACTTC	NA	TRBV18	NA	TRBJ2-7
CASSGGQGFNEKLFF	TGTGCCAGCTCAGGCGGACAGGGTTTTAATGAAAAACTGTTTTTT	NA	TRBV18	TRBD1	TRBJ1-4
CASSLRAGPRNEQFF	TGTGCCAGCAGCTTACGCGCAGGGCCCAGGAATGAGCAGTTCTTC	NA	TRBV7-6	NA	TRBJ2-1
CASSHLLGAREQFF	TGCGCCAGCAGCCACCTCCTAGGAGCTCGTGAGCAGTTCTTC	NA	TRBV4-1	NA	TRBJ2-1
CASSRGLGQSVGEQFF	TGTGCCAGCAGCCGAGGCCTGGGACAATCGGTGGGTGAGCAGTTCTTC	NA	TRBV14	NA	TRBJ2-1
CSAADSFQQPQHF	TGCAGCGCCGCCGACAGTTTTCAGCAGCCCCAGCATTTT	NA	TRBV29-1	NA	TRBJ1-5
CASRGSDRAHEQYF	TGTGCCAGCAGAGGAAGTGACAGGGCCCACGAGCAGTACTTC	NA	TRBV28	TRBD1	TRBJ2-7
CASSEGDRGPAAFF	TGTGCCAGCAGCGAGGGGGACAGGGGGCCCGCAGCTTTCTTT	NA	TRBV9	TRBD1	TRBJ1-1
CASSYIRVTVGELFF	TGTGCCAGCAGTTACATACGCGTGACCGTCGGGGAGCTGTTTTTT	NA	TRBV6-2/TRBV6-3	NA	TRBJ2-2
CASRGLQGYTGELFF	TGTGCCAGCAGAGGGCTACAGGGATATACCGGGGAGCTGTTTTTT	NA	TRBV27	NA	TRBJ2-2
CASSYSITEGYTEAFF	TGTGCCAGCAGTTACTCGATAACAGAGGGGTACACTGAAGCTTTCTTT	few	TRBV6-5	NA	TRBJ1-1
CASKGQGQVYEKLFF	TGTGCCAGCAAGGGACAGGGCCAAGTTTACGAAAAACTGTTTTTT	NA	TRBV21-1	NA	TRBJ1-4
CASSFTWGQPQHF	TGTGCCAGCAGTTTCACATGGGGACAGCCCCAGCATTTT	NA	TRBV27	NA	TRBJ1-5
CASSPPTLDEQFF	TGTGCCAGCTCACCACCGACTCTAGATGAGCAGTTCTTC	NA	TRBV18	NA	TRBJ2-1
CASRLQGTSGNTIYF	TGCGCCAGCAGACTTCAGGGGACGTCTGGAAACACCATATATTTT	few	TRBV10-2	NA	TRBJ1-3
CASSEITSTDTQYF	TGTGCCAGCAGTGAAATTACTAGCACAGATACGCAGTATTTT	NA	TRBV2	NA	TRBJ2-3
CASSVTQDSMLFF	TGTGCCAGCAGTGTAACTCAGGATTCCATGCTGTTTTTT	NA	TRBV6-4	NA	TRBJ1-4
CASSRLGAGTLGRALHF	TGTGCCAGTAGTCGTCTCGGTGCTGGGACCCTTGGTAGGGCCCTCCACTTT	NA	TRBV19	NA	TRBJ1-6
CASSLSPDPSTDTQYF	TGTGCCAGCAGCTTGTCCCCGGACCCATCCACAGATACGCAGTATTTT	NA	TRBV7-2	NA	TRBJ2-3
CASSRGLAWGTDTQYF	TGTGCCAGCAGCCGGGGACTAGCTTGGGGCACAGATACGCAGTATTTT	NA	TRBV5-8	TRBD2	TRBJ2-3
CASSVGPSGTSEQFF	TGTGCCAGCAGCGTAGGGCCTAGCGGGACCTCTGAGCAGTTCTTC	NA	TRBV9	TRBD2	TRBJ2-1
CASSWAALPQETQYF	TGTGCCAGCAGCTGGGCCGCTCTACCCCAAGAGACCCAGTACTTC	NA	TRBV6-5	NA	TRBJ2-5
CASSSATERVAYGYTF	TGTGCCAGCAGTTCCGCGACAGAGAGGGTCGCCTATGGCTACACCTTC	NA	TRBV6-5	NA	TRBJ1-2
CASSLAGVSGTQYF	TGTGCCAGCAGCTTGGCAGGAGTCTCCGGCACCCAGTACTTC	NA	TRBV5-6	NA	TRBJ2-5
CASSLWEVRGKETQYF	TGTGCCAGCAGTTTATGGGAAGTTAGGGGAAAAGAGACCCAGTACTTC	NA	TRBV28	NA	TRBJ2-5
CAWSVGGTVNTEAFF	TGTGCCTGGAGTGTAGGAGGCACCGTAAACACTGAAGCTTTCTTT	once	TRBV30	NA	TRBJ1-1
CASSLAQTGYTF	TGTGCCAGCAGTTTGGCCCAGACTGGCTACACCTTC	NA	TRBV28	NA	TRBJ1-2
CATSDSSGTYNYGYTF	TGTGCCACCAGTGATTCCTCCGGGACGTATAACTATGGCTACACCTTC	NA	TRBV24-1	NA	TRBJ1-2
CASSSSPGGNYGYTF	TGTGCCAGCAGTTCATCCCCGGGGGGCAACTATGGCTACACCTTC	NA	TRBV6-5	NA	TRBJ1-2
CASSLRRVKGGEGGNTIYF	TGTGCCAGCAGCTTAAGGCGGGTTAAAGGGGGCGAAGGTGGAAACACCATATATTTT	NA	TRBV7-2	TRBD1	TRBJ1-3
CASSEGGMNTEAFF	TGTGCCAGCAGTGAAGGAGGTATGAACACTGAAGCTTTCTTT	NA	TRBV2	NA	TRBJ1-1
CASSSGVLGYYGYTF	TGTGCCAGCAGTTCAGGGGTTCTGGGGTACTATGGCTACACCTTC	NA	TRBV28	NA	TRBJ1-2
CASSSGQSTDTQYF	TGTGCCAGCAGTTCGGGACAGAGCACAGATACGCAGTATTTT	NA	TRBV6-4	TRBD1	TRBJ2-3
CASSSDRGPYEQYF	TGTGCCAGCAGCTCGGACAGGGGGCCCTACGAGCAGTACTTC	NA	TRBV7-2	TRBD1	TRBJ2-7
CASSITGRHYGYTF	TGTGCCAGTAGTATAACAGGCAGACACTATGGCTACACCTTC	NA	TRBV19	NA	TRBJ1-2
CASSPRTGGLAEDTQYF	TGTGCCAGCAGCCCAAGAACCGGGGGACTAGCGGAAGATACGCAGTATTTT	NA	TRBV9	TRBD2	TRBJ2-3
CASSLSAQYTDTQYF	TGTGCCAGCAGCTTAAGCGCCCAGTACACAGATACGCAGTATTTT	once	TRBV7-7	NA	TRBJ2-3
CASSLVRGEQYF	TGTGCCAGCAGCTTAGTCCGGGGCGAGCAGTACTTC	NA	TRBV7-9	NA	TRBJ2-7
CASSEAGLAGGEQFF	TGTGCCAGCAGCGAAGCGGGGCTAGCGGGCGGGGAGCAGTTCTTC	NA	TRBV3-1/TRBV3-2	TRBD2	TRBJ2-1
CASSFRLANYNEQFF	TGTGCCAGCAGCTTTCGCCTAGCGAACTACAATGAGCAGTTCTTC	NA	TRBV7-2	NA	TRBJ2-1
CAIMSSRSNNEQFF	TGTGCCATCATGTCTTCCCGTTCTAACAATGAGCAGTTCTTC	NA	TRBV10-3	NA	TRBJ2-1
CASTLIGGEQFF	TGTGCCAGCACCCTTATAGGTGGGGAGCAGTTCTTC	once	TRBV6-6	NA	TRBJ2-1
CAWSVGGPLQIYTF	TGTGCCTGGAGTGTCGGCGGGCCTCTCCAAATCTACACCTTC	NA	TRBV30	NA	TRBJ1-2
CSAGWEGEQYF	TGCAGCGCCGGATGGGAGGGCGAGCAGTACTTC	NA	TRBV29-1	TRBD2	TRBJ2-7
CASSLGTSGSYEQYF	TGTGCCAGCAGCTTAGGGACTAGCGGGAGCTACGAGCAGTACTTC	few	TRBV7-3	TRBD2	TRBJ2-7